This T cell receptor beta chain derives from a study of T cell responses to AZD1222 COVID-19 vaccine. Profiled with immunoSEQ multiplex PCR; TCRdb holds only in-frame clones, not every one. The data show 150,000 or so clones, roughly nine tenths seen once. This clone was seen only once. CDR1 and CDR2 from the germline V gene are MNHEY and SVGAGI. The V gene lost 6 bases and the J gene lost 9 bases, with 17 bases spanning the gap. CDR3 length: 14 amino acids. Material: peripheral blood, obtained on day 0 of AZD1222 vaccination. The V call is TRBV6-5, the J call TRBJ1-4, with D possibly being TRBD1 (5 bases). This TCR was sampled from an adult in good health. The CDR3 sequence: CASSVTDSTQKLFF. CDR3 sequence (DNA): TGTGCCAGCAGCGTCACTGACAGTACCCAAAAACTGTTTTTT.